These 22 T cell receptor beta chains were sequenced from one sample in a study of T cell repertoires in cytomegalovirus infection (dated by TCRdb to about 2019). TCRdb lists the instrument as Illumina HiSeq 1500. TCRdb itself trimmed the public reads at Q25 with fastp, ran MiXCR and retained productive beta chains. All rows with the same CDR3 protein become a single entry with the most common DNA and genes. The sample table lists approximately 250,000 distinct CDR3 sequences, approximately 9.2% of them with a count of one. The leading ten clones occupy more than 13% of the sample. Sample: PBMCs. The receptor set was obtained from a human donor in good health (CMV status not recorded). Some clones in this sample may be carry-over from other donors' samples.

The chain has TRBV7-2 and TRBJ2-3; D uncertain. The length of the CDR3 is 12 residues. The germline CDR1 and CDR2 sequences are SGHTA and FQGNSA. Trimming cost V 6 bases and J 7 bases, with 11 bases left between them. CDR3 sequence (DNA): TGTGCCAGCAGTCCAGAACTGCATACGCAGTATTTT. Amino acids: CASSPELHTQYF.

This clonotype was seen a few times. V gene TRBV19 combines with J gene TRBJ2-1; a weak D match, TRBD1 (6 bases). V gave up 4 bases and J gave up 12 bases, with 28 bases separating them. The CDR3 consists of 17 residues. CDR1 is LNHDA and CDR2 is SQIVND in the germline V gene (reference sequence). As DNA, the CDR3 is TGTGCCAGTAGTACCCCTGGTGGGACCCGACAGGTTAAGGGGCAGTTCTTC. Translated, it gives CASSTPGGTRQVKGQFF.

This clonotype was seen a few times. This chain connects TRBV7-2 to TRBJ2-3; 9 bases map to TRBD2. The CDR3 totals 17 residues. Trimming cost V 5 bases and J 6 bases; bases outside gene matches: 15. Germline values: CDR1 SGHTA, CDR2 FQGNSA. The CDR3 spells CASSPTLLAGRRDTQYF. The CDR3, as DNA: TGTGCCAGCAGCCCTACCCTGCTAGCGGGGCGACGGGATACGCAGTATTTT.

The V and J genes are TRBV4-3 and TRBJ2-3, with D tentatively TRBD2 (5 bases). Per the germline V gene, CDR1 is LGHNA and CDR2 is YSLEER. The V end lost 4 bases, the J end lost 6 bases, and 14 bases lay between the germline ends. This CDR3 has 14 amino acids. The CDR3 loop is CASSPGLPADTQYF. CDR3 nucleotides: TGCGCCAGCAGCCCCGGACTGCCCGCGGATACGCAGTATTTT.

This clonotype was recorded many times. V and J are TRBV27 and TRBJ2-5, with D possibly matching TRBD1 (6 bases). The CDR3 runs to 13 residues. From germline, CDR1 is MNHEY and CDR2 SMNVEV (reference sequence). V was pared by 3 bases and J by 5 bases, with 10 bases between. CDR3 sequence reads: CASSFAGEETQYF. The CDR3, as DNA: TGTGCCAGCAGTTTTGCAGGGGAGGAGACCCAGTACTTC.

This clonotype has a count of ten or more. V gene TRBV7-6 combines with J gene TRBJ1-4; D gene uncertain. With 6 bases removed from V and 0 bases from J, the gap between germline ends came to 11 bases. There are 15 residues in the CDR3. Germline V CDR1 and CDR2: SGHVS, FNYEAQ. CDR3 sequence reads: CASSPSGATNEKLFF. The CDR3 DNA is TGTGCCAGCAGTCCATCAGGTGCAACTAATGAAAAACTGTTTTTT.

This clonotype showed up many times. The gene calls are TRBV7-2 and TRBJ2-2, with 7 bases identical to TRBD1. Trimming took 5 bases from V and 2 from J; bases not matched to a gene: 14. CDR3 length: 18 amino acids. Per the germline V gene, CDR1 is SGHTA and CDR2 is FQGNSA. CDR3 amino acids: CASSPPDTGVFNTGELFF. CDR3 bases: TGTGCCAGCAGCCCACCGGACACAGGGGTGTTTAACACCGGGGAGCTGTTTTTT.

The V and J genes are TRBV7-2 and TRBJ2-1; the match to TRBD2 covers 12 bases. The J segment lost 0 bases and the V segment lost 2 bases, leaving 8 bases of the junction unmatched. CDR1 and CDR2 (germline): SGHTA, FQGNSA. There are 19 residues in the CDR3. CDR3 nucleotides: TGTGCCAGCAGCTTAAGGGCGGCTAGCGGGGGGGGCTCCTACAATGAGCAGTTCTTC. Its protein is CASSLRAASGGGSYNEQFF.

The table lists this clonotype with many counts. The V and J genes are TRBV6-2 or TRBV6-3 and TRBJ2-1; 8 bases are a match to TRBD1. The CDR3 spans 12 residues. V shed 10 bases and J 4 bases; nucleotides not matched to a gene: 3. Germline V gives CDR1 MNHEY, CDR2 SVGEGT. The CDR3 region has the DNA TGTGCCACCCGACAGGGGTACAATGAGCAGTTCTTC. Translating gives CATRQGYNEQFF.

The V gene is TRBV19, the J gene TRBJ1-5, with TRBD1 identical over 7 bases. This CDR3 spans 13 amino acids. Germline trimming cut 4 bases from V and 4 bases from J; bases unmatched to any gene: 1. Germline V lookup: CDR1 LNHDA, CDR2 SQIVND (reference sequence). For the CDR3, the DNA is TGTGCCAGTAGTACGACAGGGAATCAGCCCCAGCATTTT. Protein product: CASSTTGNQPQHF. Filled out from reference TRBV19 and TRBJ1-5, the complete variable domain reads DGGITQSPKYLFRKEGQNVTLSCEQNLNHDAMYWYRQDPGQGLRLIYYSQIVNDFQKGDIAEGYSVSREKKESFPLTVTSAQKNPTAFYLCASSTTGNQPQHFGDGTRLSIL.

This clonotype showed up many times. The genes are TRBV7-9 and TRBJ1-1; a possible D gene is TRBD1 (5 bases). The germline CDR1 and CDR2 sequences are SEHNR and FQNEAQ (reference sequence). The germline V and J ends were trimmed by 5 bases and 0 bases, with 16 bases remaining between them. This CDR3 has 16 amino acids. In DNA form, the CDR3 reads TGTGCCAGCAGCCGGAGTCAAGGACATTTGAACACTGAAGCTTTCTTT. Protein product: CASSRSQGHLNTEAFF.

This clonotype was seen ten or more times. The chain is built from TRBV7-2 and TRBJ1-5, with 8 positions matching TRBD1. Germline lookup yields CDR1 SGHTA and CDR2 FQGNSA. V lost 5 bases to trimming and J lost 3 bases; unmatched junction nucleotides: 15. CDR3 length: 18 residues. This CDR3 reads CASSLREGTGSINQPQHF. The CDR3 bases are TGTGCCAGCAGCCTCAGGGAGGGGACAGGTAGTATCAATCAGCCCCAGCATTTT. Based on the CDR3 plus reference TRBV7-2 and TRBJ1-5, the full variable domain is GAGVSQSPSNKVTEKGKDVELRCDPISGHTALYWYRQSLGQGLEFLIYFQGNSAPDKSGLPSDRFSAERTGGSVSTLTIQRTQQEDSAVYLCASSLREGTGSINQPQHFGDGTRLSIL.

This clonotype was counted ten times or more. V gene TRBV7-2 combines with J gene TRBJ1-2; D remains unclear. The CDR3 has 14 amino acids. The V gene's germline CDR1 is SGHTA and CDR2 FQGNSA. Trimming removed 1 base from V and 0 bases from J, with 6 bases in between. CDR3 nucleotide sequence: TGTGCCAGCAGCTTAGTACCCACTAACTATGGCTACACCTTC. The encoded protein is CASSLVPTNYGYTF.

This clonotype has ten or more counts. CDR3 DNA sequence: TGTGCCAGCAGCTCGGGGTCCGCGAACACTGAAGCTTTCTTT. As protein: CASSSGSANTEAFF. This chain joins TRBV7-9 and TRBJ1-1; unclear D gene. This CDR3 has 14 amino acids. CDR1 SEHNR and CDR2 FQNEAQ come from the germline V gene (reference sequence). V dropped 4 bases and J dropped 1 base, with 10 bases sitting between them.

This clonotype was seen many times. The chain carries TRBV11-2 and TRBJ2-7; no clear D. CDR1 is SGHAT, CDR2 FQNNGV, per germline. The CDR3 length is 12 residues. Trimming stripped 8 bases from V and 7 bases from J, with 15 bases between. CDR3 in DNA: TGTGCCAGCCAACAACATCCCGGGGAGCAGTACTTC. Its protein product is CASQQHPGEQYF.

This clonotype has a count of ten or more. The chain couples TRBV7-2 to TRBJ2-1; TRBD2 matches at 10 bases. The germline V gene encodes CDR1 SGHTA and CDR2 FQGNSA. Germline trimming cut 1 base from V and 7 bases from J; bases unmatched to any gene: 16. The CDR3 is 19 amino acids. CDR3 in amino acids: CASSLVKREGRRLGNEQFF. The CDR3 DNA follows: TGTGCCAGCAGCTTAGTAAAGCGGGAGGGCCGTCGTCTTGGGAATGAGCAGTTCTTC.

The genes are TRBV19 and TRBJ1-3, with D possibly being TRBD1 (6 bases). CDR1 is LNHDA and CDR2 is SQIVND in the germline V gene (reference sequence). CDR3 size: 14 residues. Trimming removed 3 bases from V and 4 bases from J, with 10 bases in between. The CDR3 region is CASSMGAYGNTIYF. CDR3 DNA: TGTGCCAGTAGTATGGGGGCTTACGGAAACACCATATATTTT.

The CDR3 coding sequence is TGCGCCAGCAGCCTGACCCAGGGGTTAGGCTACACCTTC. Translation: CASSLTQGLGYTF. The chain has TRBV4-3 and TRBJ1-2, with D possibly being TRBD1 (6 bases). V was cut by 4 bases and J by 8 bases, with 14 bases left in between. Germline-derived CDR1 and CDR2 are LGHNA and YSLEER. The length of the CDR3 is 13 residues.

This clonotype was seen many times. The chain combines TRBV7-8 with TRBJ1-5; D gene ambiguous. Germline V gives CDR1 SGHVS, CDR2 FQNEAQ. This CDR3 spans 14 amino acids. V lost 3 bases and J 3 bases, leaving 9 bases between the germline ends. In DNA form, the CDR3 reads TGTGCCAGCAGCTTTACTGGTGTCAATCAGCCCCAGCATTTT. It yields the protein CASSFTGVNQPQHF.

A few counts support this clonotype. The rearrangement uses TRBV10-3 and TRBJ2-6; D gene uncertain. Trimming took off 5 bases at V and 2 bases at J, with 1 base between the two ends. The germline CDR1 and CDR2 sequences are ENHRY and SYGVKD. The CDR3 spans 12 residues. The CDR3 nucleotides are TGTGCCATCAGTCCTGGGGCCAACGTCCTGACTTTC. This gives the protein CAISPGANVLTF.

The CDR3 protein is CSAKGIQLRNTEAFF. The CDR3 DNA is TGCAGTGCTAAGGGAATACAACTTCGGAACACTGAAGCTTTCTTT. V and J are TRBV20-1 and TRBJ1-1; D call uncertain. V lost 4 bases and J 1 base, leaving 16 bases between the germline ends. There are 15 residues in the CDR3. Per the germline V gene, CDR1 is DFQATT and CDR2 is SNEGSKA (reference sequence).

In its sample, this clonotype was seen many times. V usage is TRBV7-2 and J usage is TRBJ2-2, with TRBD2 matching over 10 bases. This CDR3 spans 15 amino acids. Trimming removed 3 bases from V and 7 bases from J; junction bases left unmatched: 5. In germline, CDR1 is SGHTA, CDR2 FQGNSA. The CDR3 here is CASSFQAGGNGELFF. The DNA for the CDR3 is TGTGCCAGCAGCTTCCAAGCGGGAGGGAACGGGGAGCTGTTTTTT.